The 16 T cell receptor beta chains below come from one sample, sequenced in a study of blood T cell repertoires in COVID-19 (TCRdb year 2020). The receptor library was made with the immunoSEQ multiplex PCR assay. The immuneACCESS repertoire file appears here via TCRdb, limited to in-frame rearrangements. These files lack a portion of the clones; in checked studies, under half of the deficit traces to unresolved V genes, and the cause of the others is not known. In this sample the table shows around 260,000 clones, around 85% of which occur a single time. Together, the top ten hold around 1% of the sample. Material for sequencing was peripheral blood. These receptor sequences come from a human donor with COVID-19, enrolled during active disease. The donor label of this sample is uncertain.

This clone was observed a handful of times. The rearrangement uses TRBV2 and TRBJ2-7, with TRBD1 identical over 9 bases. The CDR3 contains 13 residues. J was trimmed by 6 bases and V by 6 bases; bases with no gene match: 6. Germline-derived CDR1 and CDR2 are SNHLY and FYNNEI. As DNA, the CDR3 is TGTGCCAGCAGCGCGGGACAGGGAACCGAGCAGTACTTC. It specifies CASSAGQGTEQYF. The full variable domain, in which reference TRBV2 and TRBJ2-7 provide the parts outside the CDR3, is EPEVTQTPSHQVTQMGQEVILRCVPISNHLYFYWYRQILGQKVEFLVSFYNNEISEKSEIFDDQFSVERPDGSNFTLKIRSTKLEDSAMYFCASSAGQGTEQYFGPGTRLTVT.

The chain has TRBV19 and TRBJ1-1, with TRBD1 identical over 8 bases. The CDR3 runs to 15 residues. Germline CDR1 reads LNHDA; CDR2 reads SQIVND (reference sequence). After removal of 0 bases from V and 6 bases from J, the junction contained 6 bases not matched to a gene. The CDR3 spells CASSIDGQGSAEAFF. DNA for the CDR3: TGTGCCAGTAGTATAGATGGACAGGGATCGGCTGAAGCTTTCTTT. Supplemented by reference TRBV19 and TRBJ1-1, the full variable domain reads DGGITQSPKYLFRKEGQNVTLSCEQNLNHDAMYWYRQDPGQGLRLIYYSQIVNDFQKGDIAEGYSVSREKKESFPLTVTSAQKNPTAFYLCASSIDGQGSAEAFFGQGTRLTVV.

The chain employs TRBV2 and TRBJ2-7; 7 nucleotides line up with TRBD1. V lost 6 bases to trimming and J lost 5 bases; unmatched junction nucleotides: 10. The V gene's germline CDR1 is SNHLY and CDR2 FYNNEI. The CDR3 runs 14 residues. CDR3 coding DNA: TGTGCCAGCAGAGAGGACAGGAACCGGGACGAGCAGTACTTC. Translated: CASREDRNRDEQYF.

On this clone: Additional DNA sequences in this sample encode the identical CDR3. Here the CDR3 reads CASSLGTANEKLFF. The CDR3 nucleotides read TGTGCCAGCAGCCTCGGGACAGCTAATGAAAAACTGTTTTTT. The genes are TRBV7-9 and TRBJ1-4, with 7 bases lining up with TRBD1. V lost 5 bases, J lost 3 bases, and 3 bases stayed unmatched. Germline V gene data show CDR1 as SEHNR and CDR2 as FQNEAQ (reference sequence). There are 14 residues in the CDR3.

CDR3 amino acids: CASSFSADQPQHF. DNA for the CDR3: TGTGCCAGCAGTTTTTCCGCGGATCAGCCCCAGCATTTT. The chain couples TRBV12-3 or TRBV12-4 to TRBJ1-5; D uncertain. V was trimmed by 3 bases and J by 5 bases, leaving 8 bases between them. This CDR3 has 13 residues.

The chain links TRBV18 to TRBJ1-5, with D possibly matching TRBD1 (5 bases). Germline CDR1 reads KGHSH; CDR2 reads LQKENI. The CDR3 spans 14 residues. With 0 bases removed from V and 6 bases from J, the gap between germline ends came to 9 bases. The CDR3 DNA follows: TGTGCCAGCTCACCACCTGGGGGGTTTCAGCCCCAGCATTTT. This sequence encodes CASSPPGGFQPQHF.

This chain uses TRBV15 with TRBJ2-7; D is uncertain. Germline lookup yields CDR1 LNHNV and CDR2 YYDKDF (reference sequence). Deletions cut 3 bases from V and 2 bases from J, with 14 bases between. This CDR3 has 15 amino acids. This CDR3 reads CATSSAGSVTYEQYF. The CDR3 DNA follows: TGTGCCACCAGCAGCGCCGGTTCGGTCACCTACGAGCAGTACTTC.

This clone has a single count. The CDR3: CASSRKGQYTEAFF. The CDR3, as DNA: TGTGCCAGCAGCCGCAAGGGACAGTACACTGAAGCTTTCTTT. The V gene is TRBV3-1 (or the pseudogene TRBV3-2), the J gene TRBJ1-1; 7 bases map to TRBD1. Germline CDR1 LGHDT, CDR2 YNNKEL (reference sequence). V was clipped by 4 bases and J by 3 bases; unmatched bases: 5. The CDR3 has 14 amino acids.

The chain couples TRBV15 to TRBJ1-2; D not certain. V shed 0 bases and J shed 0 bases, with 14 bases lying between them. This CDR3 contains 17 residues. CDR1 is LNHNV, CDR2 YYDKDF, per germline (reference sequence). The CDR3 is CATSRDYTSGANYGYTF. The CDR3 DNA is TGTGCCACCAGCAGAGATTACACGAGTGGAGCTAACTATGGCTACACCTTC.

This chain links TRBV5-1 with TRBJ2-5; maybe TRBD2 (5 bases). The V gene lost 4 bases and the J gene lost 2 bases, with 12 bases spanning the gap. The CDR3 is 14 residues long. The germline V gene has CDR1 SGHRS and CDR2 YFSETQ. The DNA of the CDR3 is TGCGCCAGCAGCCACCCCAGAGGGCAAGAGACCCAGTACTTC. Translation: CASSHPRGQETQYF. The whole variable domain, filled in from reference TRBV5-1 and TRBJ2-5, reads KAGVTQTPRYLIKTRGQQVTLSCSPISGHRSVSWYQQTPGQGLQFLFEYFSETQRNKGNFPGRFSGRQFSNSRSEMNVSTLELGDSALYLCASSHPRGQETQYFGPGTRLLVL.

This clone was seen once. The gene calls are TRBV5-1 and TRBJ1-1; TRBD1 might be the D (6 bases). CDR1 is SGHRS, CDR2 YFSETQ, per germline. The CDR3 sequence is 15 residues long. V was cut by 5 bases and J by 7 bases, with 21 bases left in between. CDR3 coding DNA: TGCGCCAGCAGACCCTTTCCGGGGGGGGCTAATGAAGCTTTCTTT. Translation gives CASRPFPGGANEAFF.

CDR3 residues: CASSSPNNRFEAFF. The CDR3 DNA is TGCGCCAGCAGCTCGCCAAACAACAGGTTTGAAGCTTTCTTT. The chain employs TRBV5-1 and TRBJ1-1; tentatively, D is TRBD1 (5 bases). CDR1 is SGHRS and CDR2 is YFSETQ in the germline V gene. CDR3 length equals 14 residues. Trimming left V 3 bases short and J 7 bases short, with 16 bases between.

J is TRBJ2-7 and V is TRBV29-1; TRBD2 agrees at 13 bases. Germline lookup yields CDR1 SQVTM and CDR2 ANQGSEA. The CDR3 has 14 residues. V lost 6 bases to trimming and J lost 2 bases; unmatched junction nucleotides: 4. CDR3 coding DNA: TGCAGCGTACCCGGACTAGCGGGAGCCTACGAGCAGTACTTC. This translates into CSVPGLAGAYEQYF.

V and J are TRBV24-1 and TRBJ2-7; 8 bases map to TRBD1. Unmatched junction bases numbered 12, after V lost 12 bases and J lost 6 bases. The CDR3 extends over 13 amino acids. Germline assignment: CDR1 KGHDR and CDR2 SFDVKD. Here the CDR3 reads CAGAIGQGGEQYF. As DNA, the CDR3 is TGTGCCGGGGCGATTGGACAGGGCGGCGAGCAGTACTTC.

The CDR3 loop reads CASSPWEEANEKLFF. The DNA for the CDR3 is TGTGCCAGCAGCCCCTGGGAGGAGGCTAATGAAAAACTGTTTTTT. The chain employs TRBV7-9 and TRBJ1-4; D ambiguous. Germline CDR1 SEHNR, CDR2 FQNEAQ (reference sequence). The length of the CDR3 is 15 residues. Trimming pared 5 bases from V and 3 bases from J, leaving 13 bases between.

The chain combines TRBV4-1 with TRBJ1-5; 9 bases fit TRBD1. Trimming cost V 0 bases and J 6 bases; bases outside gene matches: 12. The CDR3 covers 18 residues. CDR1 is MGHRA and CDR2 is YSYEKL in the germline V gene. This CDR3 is CASSQDTGGYMFGQPQHF. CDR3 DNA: TGCGCCAGCAGCCAAGATACAGGGGGCTATATGTTTGGTCAGCCCCAGCATTTT.